This record looks at one T cell receptor beta chain sequence and its context. Its antigen is as yet unknown. The sample originates from a study of OX40 agonist ivuxolimab in advanced cancers. Study-level information: The patients got ivuxolimab, which is an agonistic anti-OX40 (CD134) antibody. The group had a mean age of about 64 years, ranged from 23 to 79, and was 80% to 90% male.

Here immunoSEQ multiplex PCR was the method, and the copy in TCRdb shows in-frame clones only, minus some. The sample shows 65,000 to 90,000 clones, around 89% of them seen only once. Findings of the study overall: Some nonresponders also had low normalized T-cell clonal expansion.

The V gene's germline CDR1 is SGHDN and CDR2 FVKESK. CDR3 length: 18 amino acids. The V end was cut by 0 bases, the J end by 2 bases, with 17 bases between. This receptor was identified in an adult with an advanced solid tumor such as melanoma, head and neck, liver or kidney cancer. The source material was CD4+ or CD8+ T cells sorted from blood, sampled in a trial of the OX40 agonist ivuxolimab. This rearrangement joins TRBV14 to TRBJ1-5, with a possible D match to TRBD1 (6 bases). CDR3 region: CASSQDLACQGRNQPQHF. The CDR3 region has the DNA TGTGCCAGCAGCCAAGATTTGGCGTGCCAGGGGCGCAATCAGCCCCAGCATTTT.